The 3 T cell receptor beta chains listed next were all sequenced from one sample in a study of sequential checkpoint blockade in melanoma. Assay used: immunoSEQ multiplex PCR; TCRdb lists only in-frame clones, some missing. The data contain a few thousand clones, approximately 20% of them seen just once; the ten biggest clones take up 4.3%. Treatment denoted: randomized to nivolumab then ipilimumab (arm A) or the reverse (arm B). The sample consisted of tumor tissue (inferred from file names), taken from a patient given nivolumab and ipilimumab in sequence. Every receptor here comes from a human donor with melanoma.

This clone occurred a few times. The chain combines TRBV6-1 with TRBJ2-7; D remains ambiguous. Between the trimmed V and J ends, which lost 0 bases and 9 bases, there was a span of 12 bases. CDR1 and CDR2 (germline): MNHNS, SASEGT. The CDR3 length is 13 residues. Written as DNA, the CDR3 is TGTGCCAGCAGTGAAGCGGATTGGAGTGGGCAGTACTTC. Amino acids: CASSEADWSGQYF.

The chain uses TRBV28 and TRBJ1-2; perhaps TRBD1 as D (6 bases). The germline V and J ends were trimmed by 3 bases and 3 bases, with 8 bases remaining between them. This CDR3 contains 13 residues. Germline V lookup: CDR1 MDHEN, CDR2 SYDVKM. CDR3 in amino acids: CASSFHRDYGYTF. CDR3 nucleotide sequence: TGTGCCAGCAGTTTTCACAGGGACTATGGCTACACCTTC.

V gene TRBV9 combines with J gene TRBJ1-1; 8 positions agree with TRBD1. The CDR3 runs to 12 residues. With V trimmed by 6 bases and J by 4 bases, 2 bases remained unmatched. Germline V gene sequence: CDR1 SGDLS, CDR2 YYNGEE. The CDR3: CASIGTGTEAFF. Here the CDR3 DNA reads TGTGCCAGCATTGGGACAGGCACTGAAGCTTTCTTT. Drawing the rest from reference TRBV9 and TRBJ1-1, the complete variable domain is DSGVTQTPKHLITATGQRVTLRCSPRSGDLSVYWYQQSLDQGLQFLIQYYNGEERAKGNILERFSAQQFPDLHSELNLSSLELGDSALYFCASIGTGTEAFFGQGTRLTVV.